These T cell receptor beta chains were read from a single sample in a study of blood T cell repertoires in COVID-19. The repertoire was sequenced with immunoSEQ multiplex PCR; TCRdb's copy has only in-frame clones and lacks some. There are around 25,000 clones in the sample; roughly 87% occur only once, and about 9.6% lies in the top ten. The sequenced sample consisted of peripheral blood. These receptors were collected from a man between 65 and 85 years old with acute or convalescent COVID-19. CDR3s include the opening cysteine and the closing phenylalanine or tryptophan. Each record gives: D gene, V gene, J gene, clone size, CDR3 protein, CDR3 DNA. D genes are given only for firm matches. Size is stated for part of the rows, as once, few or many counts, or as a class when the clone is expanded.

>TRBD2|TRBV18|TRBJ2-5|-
CASSQGGSGETQYF
TGTGCCAGCTCACAGGGAGGGTCGGGAGAGACCCAGTACTTC
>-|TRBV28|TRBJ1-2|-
CASRRRSGYGYTF
TGTGCCAGCCGACGGAGGAGCGGCTATGGCTACACCTTC
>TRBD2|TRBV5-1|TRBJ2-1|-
CASRSAGGPVYNEQFF
TGCGCCAGTCGCTCAGCGGGAGGACCCGTATACAATGAGCAGTTCTTC
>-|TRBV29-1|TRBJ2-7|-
CSAGPSSGGWGEQYF
TGCAGCGCGGGACCCTCGTCCGGGGGTTGGGGCGAGCAGTACTTC
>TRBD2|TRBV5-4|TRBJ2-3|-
CASNSGGEAGGDTQYF
TGTGCCAGCAACTCCGGAGGTGAGGCGGGAGGAGATACGCAGTATTTT
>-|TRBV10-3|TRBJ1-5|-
CAISEYQGGQPQHF
TGTGCCATCAGTGAATACCAGGGAGGTCAGCCCCAGCATTTT
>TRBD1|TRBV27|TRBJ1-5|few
CASSAKTGVGQPQHF
TGTGCCAGCAGTGCCAAGACAGGGGTCGGCCAGCCCCAGCATTTT
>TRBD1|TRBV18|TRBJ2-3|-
CASSPLRQGAGDTQYF
TGTGCCAGCTCACCACTGCGGCAGGGGGCCGGAGATACGCAGTATTTT
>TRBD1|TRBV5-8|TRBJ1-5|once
CASRDDRAGQPQHF
TGTGCCAGCAGGGACGACAGGGCCGGCCAGCCCCAGCATTTT
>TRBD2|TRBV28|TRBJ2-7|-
CASLPLGRERGSYEQYF
TGTGCCAGCTTACCCCTAGGGAGGGAGAGAGGCTCCTACGAGCAGTACTTC
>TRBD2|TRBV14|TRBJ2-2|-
CASTMGVAGVTGELFF
TGTGCCAGCACCATGGGGGTAGCGGGAGTGACCGGGGAGCTGTTTTTT
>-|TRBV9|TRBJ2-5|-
CASSVEEGEETQYF
TGTGCCAGCAGCGTAGAAGAGGGGGAAGAGACCCAGTACTTC
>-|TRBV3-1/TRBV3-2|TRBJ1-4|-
CASSQDGTGFEKLFF
TGTGCCAGCAGCCAAGATGGAACAGGTTTTGAAAAACTGTTTTTT
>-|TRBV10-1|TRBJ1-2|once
CASSPPGLDYGYTF
TGCGCCAGCAGTCCTCCAGGGTTGGACTATGGCTACACCTTC
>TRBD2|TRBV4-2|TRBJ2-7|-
CASSRESGLAGGEQYF
TGTGCCAGCAGCCGGGAGTCTGGACTAGCGGGAGGGGAGCAGTACTTC
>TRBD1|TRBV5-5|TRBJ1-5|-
CASSLGPDRGVIGNQPQHF
TGTGCCAGCAGCTTGGGGCCGGACAGGGGTGTTATTGGCAATCAGCCCCAGCATTTT
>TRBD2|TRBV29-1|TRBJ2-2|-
CSVEIRGLAVNTGELFF
TGCAGCGTTGAAATTCGAGGACTAGCGGTAAACACCGGGGAGCTGTTTTTT
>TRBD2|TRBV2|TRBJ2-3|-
CASSEAGGSTDTQYF
TGTGCCAGCAGTGAGGCGGGGGGGAGCACAGATACGCAGTATTTT
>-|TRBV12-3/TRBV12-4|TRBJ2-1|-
CASQGFDEQFF
TGTGCCAGCCAGGGGTTCGATGAGCAGTTCTTC
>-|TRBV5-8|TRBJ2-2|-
CASSRKAALASGELFF
TGTGCCAGCAGCCGGAAGGCTGCTCTAGCATCCGGGGAGCTGTTTTTT